These T cell receptor beta chains were read from a single sample in a study of cytomegalovirus exposure and HLA in healthy donors. Sequenced by immunoSEQ multiplex PCR; TCRdb stores in-frame clones only, minus some. This table has 90,000 to 150,000 clones, approximately 84% appearing once. Material: PBMCs. These receptors originate from a man in his forties or fifties in good health and CMV-seronegative. Each CDR3 is given without its conserved first and last residue. Clone size, where shown, is once, few, many, or a class for clones that have expanded.

>.|TRBJ2-7|TRBV10-2
ASSESEGLYEQY
>.|TRBJ1-3|TRBV28
ASSAERSGNTIY
>.|TRBJ1-6|TRBV19
ASSIRPGVGNSPLH
>.|TRBJ2-5|TRBV7-2
ASSLAIDRQETQY
>.|TRBJ2-5|TRBV7-9
ASSLMGGGRAVETQY
>.|TRBJ2-1|TRBV6-1
ASSRGAYRDNEQF
>.|TRBJ2-7|TRBV6-1
ASSEAPGTTNLQQY
>.|TRBJ1-2|TRBV7-2
ASSQSRAGYT
>.|TRBJ1-6|TRBV4-3
ASSQGSENSPLH
>once|TRBJ1-5|TRBV30
AWSVGQARNQPQH
>.|TRBJ2-7|TRBV6-5
ASSNPREQY
>.|TRBJ1-4|TRBV4-3
ASSRGGDSNEKLF
>.|TRBJ2-7|TRBV29-1
SVGSNAQGEQY
>.|TRBJ2-1|TRBV11-3
ASSSSEEPGLAVNEQF
>.|TRBJ1-2|TRBV28
ASTLGGEGYT
>.|TRBJ1-6|TRBV27
ASSGGLYNSPLH
>.|TRBJ1-1|TRBV27
ASRTQGFTEAF
>.|TRBJ2-3|TRBV19
ASSTQFTGDRLTQY
>.|TRBJ1-1|TRBV11-3
ASSGPGGEANTEAF
>.|TRBJ2-7|TRBV2
ASTVTSARTDEQY
>few|TRBJ1-4|TRBV2
ASSGTGGVEKLF
>.|TRBJ2-5|TRBV5-4
ASSGGGEETQY
>.|TRBJ2-1|TRBV5-1
ASSLVTDNEQF
>.|TRBJ1-2|TRBV6-5
ASSYSRRDGYT
>.|TRBJ1-2|TRBV19
ASSSPGVKPSNYGYT
>.|TRBJ1-3|TRBV7-9
ASSQQGSGNTIY
>.|TRBJ1-5|TRBV20-1
SAILGSPQH
>once|TRBJ2-1|TRBV7-2
ASSLARVGSYNEQF
>.|TRBJ2-5|TRBV10-2
ASSPGRVPETQY
>few|TRBJ2-1|TRBV11-3
ASSPGRGSNEQF
>.|TRBJ2-1|TRBV29-1
SVNPDRAFSYNEQF
>.|TRBJ2-7|TRBV7-8
ASSLIPGQGAYEQY
>once|TRBJ2-6|TRBV5-1
ASSLEARVLP
>few|TRBJ1-1|TRBV11-3
ASSQGGNGEAF
>.|TRBJ1-2|TRBV30
AWSKQGPSSYT
>.|TRBJ2-5|TRBV7-2
ASSPGGSWETQY
>once|TRBJ2-1|TRBV10-1
ASSEAVGRSGNEQF
>.|TRBJ2-2|TRBV13
ASSGGFSATGELF
>few|TRBJ2-1|TRBV10-3
AISEGTSNEQF
>.|TRBJ1-3|TRBV11-1
ASSFGPDSGNTIY
>once|TRBJ1-5|TRBV6-6
ASIHLGRSNQPQH
>.|TRBJ1-1|TRBV7-6
ASHLGQGWSTEAF
>.|TRBJ2-7|TRBV7-9
ASSLEIGDFYEQY
>.|TRBJ2-4|TRBV6-6
ASSFNRDRINIQY
>.|TRBJ1-2|TRBV7-2
ASSWGQDYGYT
>.|TRBJ2-7|TRBV11-2
ASRPSGRACEQY
>.|TRBJ1-2|TRBV30
AWSVQQSYGYT
>.|TRBJ1-5|TRBV30
AWSVAGPGNQPQH